This record concerns one TCR beta chain sequence. This specimen comes from a study of OX40 agonist ivuxolimab in advanced cancers. The CDR3 extends over 16 amino acids. CDR1 and CDR2 from the germline V gene are SGHAT and FQNNGV. J lost 5 bases, V lost 3 bases, and 11 bases had no gene match. Libraries were prepared by immunoSEQ multiplex PCR; TCRdb keeps only in-frame clonotypes and omits some of them. The repertoire consists of around 61,000 clones, with around four fifths occurring once and the leading ten covering about 2%. The receptor comes from an adult with an advanced solid tumor such as melanoma, head and neck, liver or kidney cancer. Sequenced here: CD4+ or CD8+ T cells sorted from blood, sampled in a trial of the OX40 agonist ivuxolimab. The chain combines TRBV11-2 with TRBJ1-2; 8 nucleotides align to TRBD1. CDR3 bases: TGTGCCAGCAGCTTGTGGACAGGGAAAGGGTTATATGGCTACACCTTC. Translation: CASSLWTGKGLYGYTF.